A single sample is the source of the 14 T cell receptor beta chains below, sequenced in a study of T cell responses to AZD1222 COVID-19 vaccine. Sequenced by immunoSEQ multiplex PCR; TCRdb stores in-frame clones only, minus some. The data hold 86,000 or so clones, with 90% observed a single time. The material was peripheral blood, obtained on day 0 of AZD1222 vaccination. The source of these receptors is an adult in good health.

V is TRBV7-8 and J is TRBJ1-5; 8 nucleotides line up with TRBD1. The CDR3 extends over 16 amino acids. CDR1 is SGHVS and CDR2 is FQNEAQ in the germline V gene. V was clipped by 2 bases and J by 2 bases; unmatched bases: 5. CDR3 DNA: TGTGCCAGCAGCTTACAGGGGGCGCAGGGCAATCAGCCCCAGCATTTT. Protein: CASSLQGAQGNQPQHF. Full variable domain (outside the CDR3, taken from reference TRBV7-8 and TRBJ1-5): GAGVSQSPRYKVAKRGQDVALRCDPISGHVSLFWYQQALGQGPEFLTYFQNEAQLDKSGLPSDRFFAERPEGSVSTLKIQRTQQEDSAVYLCASSLQGAQGNQPQHFGDGTRLSIL.

As to this clone: Its ends do not fully match the called genes, so a read error is possible. The rearrangement links TRBV7-7 to TRBJ2-7; the D gene could be TRBD1 or TRBD2 (5 bases each). Germline values: CDR1 SSHAT, CDR2 FNYEAQ (reference sequence). The CDR3 consists of 13 residues. DNA of the CDR3: TGTGCTAGCAGCTCGGGGCAGGGTTTCGAGCAGTACTTC. Protein product: CASSSGQGFEQYF.

This clone has just one count. The rearrangement joins TRBV13 to TRBJ1-1, with 10 nucleotides matching TRBD1. Looked up from germline, CDR1 is PRHDT and CDR2 is FYEKMQ (reference sequence). The ends lost 5 bases at V and 11 bases at J; junction bases unmatched: 20. This CDR3 is built from 17 residues. CDR3 sequence (DNA): TGTGCCAGCAGCCCAATAAAGAGGACAGGGGGGCTAAGGTGGGCTTTCTTT. Its translation is CASSPIKRTGGLRWAFF.

This rearrangement joins TRBV11-2 to TRBJ2-5; 10 bases line up with TRBD1. With 5 bases clipped from V and 5 bases from J, the junction kept 2 bases outside the gene matches. From germline, CDR1 is SGHAT and CDR2 FQNNGV. CDR3 size: 13 residues. The CDR3: CASSQDRGETQYF. The DNA for the CDR3 is TGTGCCAGCAGCCAGGACAGGGGGGAGACCCAGTACTTC.

V usage is TRBV7-9 and J usage is TRBJ2-1; 9 bases are a match to TRBD1. The CDR3 contains 15 residues. Germline CDR1 and CDR2: SEHNR and FQNEAQ (reference sequence). Unmatched junction bases numbered 7, after V lost 5 bases and J lost 5 bases. The CDR3 protein is CASSRRDRENNEQFF. For the CDR3, the DNA is TGTGCCAGCAGCCGCCGGGACAGGGAAAACAATGAGCAGTTCTTC.

In nucleotides, the CDR3 is TGTGCCAGCACTCGACTAGCGGGGAGCTCCTCCTACAATGAGCAGTTCTTC. Translating gives CASTRLAGSSSYNEQFF. The chain combines TRBV2 with TRBJ2-1, with 11 positions matching TRBD2. After removal of 7 bases from V and 0 bases from J, the junction contained 8 bases not matched to a gene. Per germline, CDR1 SNHLY and CDR2 FYNNEI. The CDR3 runs 17 residues.

The chain recombines TRBV5-6 with TRBJ1-1, with 8 bases that match TRBD1. Germline V gene lookup returns CDR1 SGHDT and CDR2 YYEEEE. CDR3 length: 14 amino acids. V dropped 4 bases and J dropped 1; count of bases not matched to a gene: 3. CDR3: CASSRTGGNTEAFF. CDR3 DNA: TGTGCCAGCAGCCGAACAGGGGGGAACACTGAAGCTTTCTTT.

This clone was counted a few times. V and J are TRBV30 and TRBJ2-5, with D unclear. The V gene lost 4 bases and the J gene lost 2 bases, with 8 bases spanning the gap. The CDR3 loop spans 12 amino acids. CDR1 is GTSNPN, CDR2 SVGIG, per germline (reference sequence). In nucleotides, the CDR3 is TGTGCCTGGAACAGCCAACAAGAGACCCAGTACTTC. It codes for CAWNSQQETQYF.

The chain couples TRBV11-3 to TRBJ2-1, with 14 bases aligning to TRBD2. CDR1 is SGHNT, CDR2 YENEEA, per germline. The V and J ends lost 4 bases and 10 bases, in that order; junction bases with no gene match: 6. CDR3 length: 15 residues. In DNA form, the CDR3 reads TGTGCCAGCAGCTCCCGACTAGCGGGGGGGCGGGAGCAGTTCTTC. This sequence encodes CASSSRLAGGREQFF. The whole variable domain, remainder taken from reference TRBV11-3 and TRBJ2-1, is EAGVVQSPRYKIIEKKQPVAFWCNPISGHNTLYWYLQNLGQGPELLIRYENEEAVDDSQLPKDRFSAERLKGVDSTLKIQPAELGDSAVYLCASSSRLAGGREQFFGPGTRLTVL.

This rearrangement joins TRBV2 to TRBJ1-5, with 12 bases matching TRBD1. V gave up 3 bases and J gave up 7 bases; unmatched junction bases: 1. In germline, CDR1 is SNHLY, CDR2 FYNNEI. CDR3 length equals 14 residues. The CDR3 is CASSEGQGAQPQHF. The CDR3 DNA reads as TGTGCCAGCAGTGAGGGACAGGGGGCCCAGCCCCAGCATTTT.

The rearrangement joins TRBV11-2 to TRBJ2-1, with 8 bases that match TRBD2. Per the germline V gene, CDR1 is SGHAT and CDR2 is FQNNGV. The CDR3 has 15 residues. J gave up 2 bases and V 1 base, and 1 base lay outside the gene matches. This chain's CDR3 is CASSLVSGAYNEQFF. CDR3 DNA sequence: TGTGCCAGCAGCTTAGTTAGCGGGGCCTACAATGAGCAGTTCTTC.

This chain uses TRBV7-8 with TRBJ2-2; 15 nucleotides line up with TRBD2. Unmatched junction bases numbered 3, after V lost 1 base and J lost 12 bases. Germline CDR1 is SGHVS and CDR2 is FQNEAQ. The CDR3 extends over 15 amino acids. This CDR3 reads CASSLVGTSGGKLFF. The CDR3 DNA follows: TGTGCCAGCAGCTTAGTTGGGACTAGCGGGGGGAAGCTGTTTTTT.

This chain connects TRBV5-1 to TRBJ1-1; tentatively, D is TRBD1 (6 bases). The germline CDR1 and CDR2 sequences are SGHRS and YFSETQ. The CDR3 is made up of 14 amino acids. V was shortened by 1 base and J by 1 base, with 8 bases between the two germline ends. The CDR3 loop reads CASSLTGRNTEAFF. The CDR3 region has the DNA TGCGCCAGCAGCTTGACAGGGAGGAACACTGAAGCTTTCTTT.

The chain is built from TRBV5-5 and TRBJ2-7; TRBD1 agrees at 9 bases. CDR1 is SGHKS and CDR2 is YYEKEE in the germline V gene (reference sequence). This CDR3 has 15 amino acids. V shed 5 bases, J shed 3 bases, and the junction held 9 bases outside the gene matches. This CDR3 is CASRGGGQGIYEQYF. In DNA form, the CDR3 reads TGTGCCAGCAGAGGGGGGGGACAGGGCATCTACGAGCAGTACTTC.